This T cell receptor (beta chain) derives from a study of shared clonotypes between healthy human individuals. Germline loops: CDR1 SGHNT, CDR2 YYREEE (reference sequence). CDR3 length: 16 residues. Trimming cost V 5 bases and J 0 bases, with 16 bases left between them. The repertoire was sequenced with immunoSEQ multiplex PCR; TCRdb's copy has only in-frame clones and lacks some. The sample has roughly 1,800,000 clones, less than 95% seen once. Naive CD8 cells lacked CD45RO and underwent positive selection for CCR7, leaving out terminally differentiated effector memory CD45RA+ cells. The specimen sequenced was naive CD8+ T cells sorted from blood. The receptor was derived from a man aged 18-30 years in good health. The chain recombines TRBV5-4 with TRBJ2-3; maybe TRBD2 (6 bases). As DNA, the CDR3 is TGTGCCAGCAGGGGGGGTGGCGGCTCTAGCACAGATACGCAGTATTTT. Translation: CASRGGGGSSTDTQYF.